What follows describes a single T cell receptor beta chain. Its antigen remains unknown. The data derive from a study of T cell responses to AZD1222 COVID-19 vaccine. Findings and caveats of the study: Clonal diversity may have been underestimated, and the donors were mostly white British, with more females than males.

V lost 5 bases, J lost 9 bases, and 14 bases lay in between. CDR3 length: 13 amino acids. Germline V gene lookup returns CDR1 SGHTA and CDR2 FQGNSA. Here immunoSEQ multiplex PCR was the method, and the copy in TCRdb shows in-frame clones only, minus some. This sample has approximately 150,000 clones, with 85% to 95% found just once. The origin of this receptor is an adult in good health. The chain has TRBV7-2 and TRBJ1-5, with D possibly TRBD1 on 5 matching bases. Specimen: peripheral blood, collected on day 0 of AZD1222 vaccination. The CDR3 region is CASSTQGQGPQHF. The CDR3, as DNA: TGTGCCAGCAGCACCCAGGGCCAGGGGCCCCAGCATTTT.